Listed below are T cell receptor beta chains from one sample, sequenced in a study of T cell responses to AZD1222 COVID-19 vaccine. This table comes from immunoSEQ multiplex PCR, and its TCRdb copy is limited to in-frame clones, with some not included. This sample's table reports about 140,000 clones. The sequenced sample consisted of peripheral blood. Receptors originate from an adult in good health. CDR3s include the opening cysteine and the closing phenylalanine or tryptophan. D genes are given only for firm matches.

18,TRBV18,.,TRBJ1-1,TGTGCCAGCTCACCACCGTGGAGTTTTGCAGTCATGAACACTGAAGCTTTCTTT,CASSPPWSFAVMNTEAFF
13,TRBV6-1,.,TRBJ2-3,TGTGCCAGCAGTGAATCGGACGGGGATACGCAGTATTTT,CASSESDGDTQYF
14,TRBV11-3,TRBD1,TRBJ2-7,TGTGCCAGCAGCCACGGACAGGGAGACTACGAGCAGTACTTC,CASSHGQGDYEQYF
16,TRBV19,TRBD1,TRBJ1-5,TGTGCCAGTAATTCTGGATCGGACAGGGGTGGTCAGCCCCAGCATTTT,CASNSGSDRGGQPQHF
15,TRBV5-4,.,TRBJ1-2,TGTGCCAGCAGCCCCGGTGGGGGGGATAACTATGGCTACACCTTC,CASSPGGGDNYGYTF
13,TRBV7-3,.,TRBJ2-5,TGTGCCAGCAGCTTAACGGACGATGAGACCCAGTACTTC,CASSLTDDETQYF
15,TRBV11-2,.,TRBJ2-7,TGTGCCAGCAGCCCCATTGGCAGGGAGGCCTACGAGCAGTACTTC,CASSPIGREAYEQYF
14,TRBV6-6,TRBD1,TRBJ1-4,TGTGCCAGCAGTGGGGGGACAGGGTGGGAAAAACTGTTTTTT,CASSGGTGWEKLFF
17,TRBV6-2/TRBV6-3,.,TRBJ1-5,TGTGCCAGCAGTTACTCTCACGGTGGGTATAGCAATCAGCCCCAGCATTTT,CASSYSHGGYSNQPQHF
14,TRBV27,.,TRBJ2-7,TGTGCCAGCAGCCTAATACAGGGTTCGGGGGAGCAGTACTTC,CASSLIQGSGEQYF
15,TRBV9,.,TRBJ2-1,TGTGCCAGCAGCGTAGTTACAGGGACCTACAATGAGCAGTTCTTC,CASSVVTGTYNEQFF
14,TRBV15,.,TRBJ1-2,TGTGCCACCAGCACCGAGACGGATAACTATGGCTACACCTTC,CATSTETDNYGYTF
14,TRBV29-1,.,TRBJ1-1,TGCAGCGGGAATTTACAGGACGGTAAGTCTGAAGCTTTCTTT,CSGNLQDGKSEAFF
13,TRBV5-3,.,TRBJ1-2,TGTGCCAGTTCTGGGGAATTTAACTATGGCTACACCTTC,CASSGEFNYGYTF
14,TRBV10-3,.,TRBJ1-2,TGTGCCATCAGTGACGGACGGTCGAACTATGGCTACACCTTC,CAISDGRSNYGYTF
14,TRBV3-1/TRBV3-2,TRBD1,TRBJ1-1,TGTGCCAGCAGCCAATACGGACAGGGCACTGAAGCTTTCTTT,CASSQYGQGTEAFF
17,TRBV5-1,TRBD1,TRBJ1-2,TGCGCCAGCAGCTTGGCCGGGACAGGGGGTGGCAACTATGGCTACACCTTC,CASSLAGTGGGNYGYTF
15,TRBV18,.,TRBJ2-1,TGTGCCAGCTCACCAACCCAAAGCTCCTACAATGAGCAGTTCTTC,CASSPTQSSYNEQFF
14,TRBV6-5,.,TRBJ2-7,TGTGCCAGCAGTTACTCGGGGTCGGGACGCGAGCAGTACTTC,CASSYSGSGREQYF
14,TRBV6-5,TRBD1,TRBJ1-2,TGTGCCAGCAGCCGACAGGGGGTTGACTATGGCTACACCTTC,CASSRQGVDYGYTF
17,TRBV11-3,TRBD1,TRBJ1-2,TGTGCCAGCAGCTTAGGAGCTTGGGCAGGGGGTAATGGAGGCTACACCTTC,CASSLGAWAGGNGGYTF
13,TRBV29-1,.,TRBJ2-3,TGCAGCGCCCCTCTCCTCCTGGGAGATACGCAGTATTTT,CSAPLLLGDTQYF
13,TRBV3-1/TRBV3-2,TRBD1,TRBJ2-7,TGTGCCAGCAGCCACCCCGGGACAGTCGAGCAGTACTTC,CASSHPGTVEQYF
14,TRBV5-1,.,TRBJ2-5,TGCGCCAGCAGCAACCCCGGACCGAAAGAGACCCAGTACTTC,CASSNPGPKETQYF
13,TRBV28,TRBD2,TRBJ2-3,TGTGCCATCGCGGGGGGTAGCACAGATACGCAGTATTTT,CAIAGGSTDTQYF
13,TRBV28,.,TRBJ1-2,TGTGCCAGCACCACCGTAGGAGTCTATGGCTACACCTTC,CASTTVGVYGYTF
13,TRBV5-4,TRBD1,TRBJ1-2,TGTGCCAGCAGTTTCGACAGGGGTTATGGCTACACCTTC,CASSFDRGYGYTF
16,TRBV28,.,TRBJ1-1,TGTGCCAGCAGTTTACGGGGGCGGGCTTGGAACACTGAAGCTTTCTTT,CASSLRGRAWNTEAFF
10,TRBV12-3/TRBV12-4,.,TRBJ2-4,TGTGCCAGCAGTTTACGGGTACAGTACTTC,CASSLRVQYF
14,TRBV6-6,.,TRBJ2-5,TGTGCCAGCAGTTACCAGGGGAGGGATGAGACCCAGTACTTC,CASSYQGRDETQYF
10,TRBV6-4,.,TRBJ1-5,TGTGCCAGCCATTATCAGCCCCAGCATTTT,CASHYQPQHF
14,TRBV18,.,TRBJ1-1,TGTGCCAGCTCACCTCCTACAGGGAACACTGAAGCTTTCTTT,CASSPPTGNTEAFF
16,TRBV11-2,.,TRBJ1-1,TGTGCCAGCAGCTTAGTCCCAGACATTAAGAACACTGAAGCTTTCTTT,CASSLVPDIKNTEAFF
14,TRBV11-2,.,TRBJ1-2,TGTGCCAGCAGCTTAGATGAAGGGGTAGGTGGCTACACCTTC,CASSLDEGVGGYTF
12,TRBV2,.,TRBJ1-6,TGTGCCAGCAGTGTAAGTCTCTCACCCCTCCACTTT,CASSVSLSPLHF
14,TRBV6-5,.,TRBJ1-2,TGTGCCAGCAGTTACTCGAGTGGGACACATGGCTACACCTTC,CASSYSSGTHGYTF
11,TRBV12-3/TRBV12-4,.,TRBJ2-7,TGTGCCAGCAGTTTTATTACTGAGCAGTACTTC,CASSFITEQYF
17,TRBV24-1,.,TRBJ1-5,TGTGCCACCAGTGATTTGCGGGGGGGATTGGAGAATCAGCCCCAGCATTTT,CATSDLRGGLENQPQHF
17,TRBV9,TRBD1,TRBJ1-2,TGTGCCAGCAGCGTAGTGGCTACTGGACAGGGGGCTTCCGGCTACACCTTC,CASSVVATGQGASGYTF
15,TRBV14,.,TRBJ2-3,TGTGCCAGCAGCCAAGTGGTAGGGTACACTGATACGCAGTATTTT,CASSQVVGYTDTQYF
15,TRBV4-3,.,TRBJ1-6,TGCGCCAGCAGCCAAGATAGTCAGGGTAATTCACCCCTCCACTTT,CASSQDSQGNSPLHF
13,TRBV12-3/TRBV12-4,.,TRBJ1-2,TGTGCCAGCATGACAGGAATCGGCTATGGCTACACCTTC,CASMTGIGYGYTF
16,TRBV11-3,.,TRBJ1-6,TGTGCCAGCAGCTTAGGGGGAAGCTCCTATAATTCACCCCTCCACTTT,CASSLGGSSYNSPLHF
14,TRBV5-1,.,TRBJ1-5,TGCGCCAGCAGCTTGGTTGGAGGCAATCAGCCCCAGCATTTT,CASSLVGGNQPQHF
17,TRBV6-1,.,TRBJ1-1,TGTGCCAGCAGTGAAGCGCCCTTCGGGCGGGCGAACACTGAAGCTTTCTTT,CASSEAPFGRANTEAFF
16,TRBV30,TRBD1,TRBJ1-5,TGTGCCTGGAGTGCCTGGGGGACAGGGCGCGATCAGCCCCAGCATTTT,CAWSAWGTGRDQPQHF
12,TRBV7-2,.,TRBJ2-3,TGTGCCAGCAGCTTCTCCACAGATACGCAGTATTTT,CASSFSTDTQYF
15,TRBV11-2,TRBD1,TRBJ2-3,TGTGCCAGCAGTTTACCGGGACAGGGGACAGATACGCAGTATTTT,CASSLPGQGTDTQYF
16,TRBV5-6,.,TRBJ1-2,TGTGCCAGCAGCTTCTCAACAGGGAATTCTAACTATGGCTACACCTTC,CASSFSTGNSNYGYTF
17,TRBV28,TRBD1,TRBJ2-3,TGTGCCAGCAGTCGAACACAGGGGGGACCGCGCCGAGATACGCAGTATTTT,CASSRTQGGPRRDTQYF
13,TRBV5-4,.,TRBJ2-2,TGTGCCAGCAGCTTGGGGACTGCCGGGGAGCTGTTTTTT,CASSLGTAGELFF
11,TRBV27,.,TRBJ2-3,TGTGCCAGCAGAAACACAGATACGCAGTATTTT,CASRNTDTQYF